This T cell receptor (beta chain) was identified in a study of Graves' ophthalmopathy and Graves' hyperthyroidism. Trimming removed 3 bases from V and 8 bases from J; junction bases left unmatched: 10. From germline, CDR1 is SGDLS and CDR2 YYNGEE. CDR3 length: 16 amino acids. Ten or more counts support this clonotype. TCR beta CDR3 amplification used RNA transcripts. RT-PCR with HTBI primers came first, then second-round multiplex PCR. Each CDR3 protein is one row after TCRdb ran MiXCR on the multiplex PCR reads. The sample yields about 660,000 distinct CDR3 sequences, roughly two fifths seen once. The chain links TRBV9 to TRBJ1-6, with TRBD1 matching over 8 bases. The TCR comes from an adult man with Graves' ophthalmopathy. The sequenced sample consisted of peripheral blood. CDR3: CASSGRTGMDHSPLHF. CDR3 bases: TGTGCCAGCAGCGGACGGACAGGGATGGATCATTCACCCCTCCACTTT.